This T cell receptor beta chain was found in a study of T-cell reconstitution after alpha-beta-depleted transplantation in children. General observations from the study: For some patients, TCRbeta diversity was high at day 60 because of recipient T cells and thymic progenitors that survived.

This clonotype showed up many times. Its antigen is undetermined. Preparation of the TCRbeta library was carried out with unique molecular identifiers. In TCRdb, the PCR reads were re-called with MiXCR into one record per CDR3 protein. The table has about 300,000 distinct CDR3 sequences, roughly a tenth seen once. This receptor was obtained from a boy under three years old with acute myeloid leukemia, due to receive a stem cell transplant. The sample consisted of PBMCs, taken before TCRalphabeta/CD19-depleted stem cell transplant.

The CDR3 reads CASSRDLTAGLAGRYEQYF. The CDR3 DNA reads TGCGCCAGCAGCCGCGACCTAACGGCAGGACTAGCGGGCCGCTACGAGCAGTACTTC. The chain has TRBV4-3 and TRBJ2-7; 11 nucleotides line up with TRBD2. The CDR3 is 19 residues long. CDR1 and CDR2 from the germline V gene are LGHNA and YSLEER. The ends lost 4 bases at V and 3 bases at J; junction bases unmatched: 17.